This T cell receptor beta chain was documented in a study of T cells in Graves' hyperthyroidism and ophthalmopathy. Points from the study as a whole: Blood also carried most thyroid clonotypes expanded above 0.001.

Trimming stripped 0 bases from V and 4 bases from J, with 11 bases between. This CDR3 has 14 amino acids. Germline CDR1 SGDLS, CDR2 YYNGEE. Authors of the study amplified TCR beta CDR3 regions from RNA transcripts. RT-PCR in the first round (using the HTBI primer set) targeted the TCR CDR3. TCRdb reprocessed the multiplex PCR reads via MiXCR and lists one record per CDR3 protein. The table lists around 300,000 distinct CDR3 sequences, roughly 15% of them singletons. Turning to this clonotype: What it recognizes is unknown.

This sequence joins TRBV9 and TRBJ2-7; D is unclear. Sequencing input: blood. This TCR was sampled from a woman aged 40 to 50 with Graves' hyperthyroidism. This CDR3 is CASSVGGSPYEQYF. The CDR3 region has the DNA TGTGCCAGCAGCGTAGGTGGTTCCCCATACGAGCAGTACTTC.